This TCR beta chain is drawn from a study of blood T cell repertoires in COVID-19. Background on the study: There were acute and convalescent COVID-19 samples, and they came from the United States, Italy and Spain. The cDNA or gDNA used as material had been derived from T cells, B-cell-depleted T cells, or PBMCs.

Germline lookup yields CDR1 LNHDA and CDR2 SQIVND (reference sequence). CDR3 length equals 16 residues. Losses at the gene ends were 3 bases for V and 5 bases for J; bases not matched to a gene: 9. Authors' methods: Using reference gene primer amplification, nucleated cell counts were estimated. Profiled with immunoSEQ multiplex PCR; TCRdb holds only in-frame clones, not every one. The DNA gave D and trimming, while V, J and clone size come from that table. The sample comprises about 100,000 clones, around four fifths of which are singletons, and roughly a third rests with the top ten. Sequencing was performed on peripheral blood. The chain links TRBV19 to TRBJ2-5; 10 bases fit TRBD2. This receptor was taken from a man between 65 and 79 years old with active or convalescent COVID-19. This CDR3 reads CASSMLAGDFGETQYF. For the CDR3, the DNA is TGTGCCAGTAGTATGCTAGCGGGAGACTTCGGGGAGACCCAGTACTTC.